What follows are 9 T cell receptor beta chains derived from one specimen sequenced in a study of CD8+ T cells in alopecia areata. Using CD4, CD8alpha, NKG2D, NKG2ACE and other markers, pooled cutaneous lymph node cells were sorted. Following RNA extraction, reverse transcription yielded cDNA that acted as the sequencing template. Method: immunoSEQ multiplex PCR; TCRdb's copy keeps in-frame clones and lacks some. The sample is made up of 200,000 to 300,000 clones, none counted only once. Sequenced: CD4+ T cells sorted from a lymph node. Receptors were obtained from a C3H/HeJ mouse with alopecia areata. Mouse MHC haplotype: H2-k.

About this clone itself: Mouse names are used for the genes. The sequence runs out 4 residues before the end of the CDR3; the remainder is reconstructed from the germline J gene. The J gene is TRBJ2-7, the V gene TRBV19; 11 bases fit TRBD2. CDR1 FNHDT and CDR2 SITEND come from the germline V gene (reference sequence). CDR3 length: 12 amino acids. V shed 8 bases and J 2 bases; nucleotides not matched to a gene: 0. The CDR3 sequence: CARDWGAYEQYF. The covered CDR3 bases are TGTGCCAGGGACTGGGGGGCCTAT.

Note on this clone: Genes and germline are mouse. The DNA read from the CDR3 is TGTGCCTGGAGTCTAAGGGGGCGCTCCTATAATTCGCCC. It translates to CAWSLRGRSYNSP. The CDR3 in its entirety is CAWSLRGRSYNSPLYF. This chain joins TRBV31 and TRBJ1-6; 7 bases are shared with TRBD1. From the germline J gene comes the end of the CDR3, since the read stops 3 residues before it. TRBJ1-6 is an open reading frame, and its role is uncertain. The V gene end was trimmed by 0 bases and the J gene end by 1 base; junction bases not matched to a gene: 3. The germline CDR1 and CDR2 sequences are GKSSPN and SITVG. This CDR3 comprises 16 residues.

Notes on this clone: The genes are named according to mouse. The read falls 4 residues short of the CDR3 end, and the missing part is taken from the germline J gene. Other DNA sequences within the sample encode an identical CDR3. The chain is built from TRBV12-1 and TRBJ2-5, with TRBD2 matching 9 bases. The CDR3 has 14 amino acids. V lost 1 base, J lost 2 bases, and 0 bases stayed unmatched. Germline V gene data show CDR1 as SGHSN and CDR2 as HYEKVE. The CDR3 DNA, read in part, is TGTGCCAGCTCTCTGACTGGGGGCCAAGAC. It codes for CASSLTGGQD. The CDR3 in full is CASSLTGGQDTQYF. The full variable domain, in which reference TRBV12-1 and TRBJ2-5 provide the parts outside the CDR3, is DSGVVQSPRHIIKEKGGRSVLTCIPISGHSNVVWYQQTLGKELKFLIQHYEKVERDKGFLPSRFSVQQFDDYHSEMNMSALELEDSAMYFCASSLTGGQDTQYFGPGTRLLVL.

Concerning this clone itself: Gene names refer to mouse genes. Read sequence stops 3 residues before the CDR3 end, and the germline J gene provides the missing end. Different DNA sequences within this sample yield the same CDR3. This chain connects TRBV19 to TRBJ1-6; D may be TRBD1 (6 bases). TRBJ1-6 is recorded as an ORF, its role being uncertain. CDR1 is FNHDT, CDR2 SITEND, per germline (reference sequence). This CDR3 is 14 amino acids long. The germline V and J ends were trimmed by 4 bases and 7 bases, with 12 bases remaining between them. CDR3 bases read: TGTGCCAGCAGTCCACAGGGACGGAATTCGCCC. This gives the protein CASSPQGRNSP. The full-length CDR3 reads as CASSPQGRNSPLYF.

This clone appeared a few times. Gene names denote mouse genes. The CDR3 end lies 4 residues beyond the end of the read and is filled in from the germline J gene. This chain uses TRBV17 with TRBJ1-1; D is perhaps TRBD1 (5 bases). The germline CDR1 and CDR2 sequences are MNHDT and YYDKIL. The length of the CDR3 is 15 residues. V was pared by 3 bases and J by 0 bases, with 11 bases between. Incomplete CDR3 DNA: TGTGCTAGCAGTAGGTTGGACAATGCAAACACA. Its protein product is CASSRLDNANT. The complete CDR3 reads CASSRLDNANTEVFF.

In the case of this clone: Each gene name is a mouse one. The CDR3 is cut off 4 residues early in the read; its end comes from the germline J gene. The chain couples TRBV1 to TRBJ2-3; possible D gene TRBD1, 5 bases. CDR3 length equals 15 residues. Trimming shortened V by 4 bases and J by 0 bases, and 11 bases separated the two germline ends. Germline V lookup: CDR1 NSQYPW, CDR2 LRSPGD (reference sequence). The covered CDR3 bases are TGCACCTGCAGTGGTAGGACATCTAGTGCAGAA. This encodes CTCSGRTSSAE. In full, the CDR3 reads CTCSGRTSSAETLYF.

This clone was counted at least ten times. Gene names denote mouse genes. The read finishes 4 residues shy of the CDR3 end, and the germline J gene is used to complete it. The chain uses TRBV13-1 and TRBJ2-1; 11 positions match TRBD1. The CDR3 has 15 amino acids. Germline values: CDR1 NSHNY, CDR2 SYGAGN. The CDR3 sequence: CASSDSRDRGAEQFF. CDR3 bases read: TGTGCCAGCAGTGACTCCCGGGACAGGGGGGCT.

This clone has a handful of counts. The gene names here belong to mouse. The CDR3 extends 4 residues past the end of the read, so its final part is completed from the germline J gene. V usage is TRBV17 and J usage is TRBJ2-3, with 12 positions matching TRBD2. V dropped 5 bases and J dropped 0; count of bases not matched to a gene: 6. CDR1 is MNHDT, CDR2 YYDKIL, per germline. The CDR3 runs 17 residues. The CDR3 DNA, read in part, is TGTGCTAGCAGTTCCGGGACTGGGGGGACTAGTGCAGAA. It translates to CASSSGTGGTSAE. Given in full, the CDR3 is CASSSGTGGTSAETLYF.

This clone was counted between two and nine times. All gene names here are mouse names. Sequencing ends 4 residues short of the CDR3 end; the germline J gene provides the rest. Other DNA sequences in the sample encode the same CDR3. The chain uses TRBV5 and TRBJ1-1; 7 nucleotides agree with TRBD1. This CDR3 comprises 15 residues. J lost 3 bases, V lost 1 base, and 5 bases had no gene match. CDR1 and CDR2 from the germline V gene are LGHNA and YNLKQL (reference sequence). The CDR3 loop is CASSQGTGGDTEVFF. CDR3 DNA (partial): TGTGCCAGCAGCCAAGGGACAGGAGGGGACACA.